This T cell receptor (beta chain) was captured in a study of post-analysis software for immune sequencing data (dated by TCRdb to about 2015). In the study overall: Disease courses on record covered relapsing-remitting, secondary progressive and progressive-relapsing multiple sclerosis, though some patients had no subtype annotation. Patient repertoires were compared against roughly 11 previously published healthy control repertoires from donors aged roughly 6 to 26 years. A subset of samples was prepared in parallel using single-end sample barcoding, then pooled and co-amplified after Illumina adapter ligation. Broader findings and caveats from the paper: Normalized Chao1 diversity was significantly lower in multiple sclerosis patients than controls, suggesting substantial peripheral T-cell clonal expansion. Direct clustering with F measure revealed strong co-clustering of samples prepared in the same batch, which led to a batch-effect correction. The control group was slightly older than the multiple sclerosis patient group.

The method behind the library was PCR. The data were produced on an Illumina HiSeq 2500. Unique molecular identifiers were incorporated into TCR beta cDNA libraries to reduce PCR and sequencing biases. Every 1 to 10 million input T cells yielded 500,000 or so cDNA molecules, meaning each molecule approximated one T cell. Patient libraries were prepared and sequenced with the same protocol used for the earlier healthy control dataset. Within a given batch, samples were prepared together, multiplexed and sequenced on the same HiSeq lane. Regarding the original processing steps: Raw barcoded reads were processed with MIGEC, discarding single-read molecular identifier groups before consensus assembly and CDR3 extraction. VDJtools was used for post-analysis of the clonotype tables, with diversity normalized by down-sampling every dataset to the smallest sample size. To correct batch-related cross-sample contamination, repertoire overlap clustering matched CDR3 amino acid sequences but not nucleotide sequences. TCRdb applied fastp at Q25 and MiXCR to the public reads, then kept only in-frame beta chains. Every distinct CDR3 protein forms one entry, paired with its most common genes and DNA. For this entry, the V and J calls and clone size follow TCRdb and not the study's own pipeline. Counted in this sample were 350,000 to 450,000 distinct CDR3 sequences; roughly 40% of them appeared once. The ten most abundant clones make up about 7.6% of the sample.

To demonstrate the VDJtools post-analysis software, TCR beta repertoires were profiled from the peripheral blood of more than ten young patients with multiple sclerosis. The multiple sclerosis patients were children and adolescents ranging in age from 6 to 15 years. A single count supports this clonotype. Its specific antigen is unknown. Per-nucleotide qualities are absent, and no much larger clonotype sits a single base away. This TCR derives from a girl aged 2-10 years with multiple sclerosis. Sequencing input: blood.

The CDR3 corresponds to CASSLAQRGRGEQFF. In nucleotides, the sequence is TGCGCCAGCAGCTTGGCCCAGCGGGGTAGGGGTGAGCAGTTCTTC. The chain is made from TRBV5-1 and TRBJ2-1; TRBD2 aligns with 7 central bases. V loses 0 bases at its end and J loses 9 bases; junction bases beyond the gene matches: 9. Taken from cysteine to phenylalanine, the CDR3 has 15 residues. The only DNA kept is the CDR3, 45 bases in frame from the first base. Looking up the germline V gene yields CDR1 SGHRS and CDR2 YFSETQ.